Shown below are 18 T cell receptor beta chains from a single sample sequenced in a study of vaccination effects on CD4 cells after COVID-19. Some clones are missing from TCRdb's copy, which holds only in-frame ones; the method was immunoSEQ multiplex PCR. The sample records under 55,000 clones, approximately 79% being singletons. Their target antigens are unknown. Viral peptide pools were used in the ViraFEST assay to expand antigen-specific CD4+ T cells, and sequencing came afterward. Scientists isolated CD4+ T cells after an approximately 11-day culture period ended. Nobody among the vaccine recipients had prior SARS-CoV-2 infection (nucleocapsid antibodies were negative). The sample here was CD4+ T cells from PBMCs cultured with HCoV-OC43 spike peptides, taken before COVID-19 vaccination. As for subset: HCoV-OC43 spike overlapping peptide pool stimulation. These receptors originate from a human donor who received a COVID-19 vaccine.

V is TRBV28 and J is TRBJ1-4, with a possible D match to TRBD1 (6 bases). The CDR3 runs to 14 residues. Trimming took 6 bases from V and 2 from J, leaving 10 bases between them. The germline V gene has CDR1 MDHEN and CDR2 SYDVKM. Here the CDR3 reads CASRRGGTNEKLFF. The CDR3 region has the DNA TGTGCCAGCAGACGAGGGGGGACTAATGAAAAACTGTTTTTT.

This clone has only a few counts. V usage is TRBV6-5 and J usage is TRBJ2-4; the match to TRBD1 covers 7 bases. The CDR3 contains 14 residues. CDR1 is MNHEY and CDR2 is SVGAGI in the germline V gene. Germline trimming cut 6 bases from V and 8 bases from J; bases unmatched to any gene: 10. The CDR3 protein is CASSYDRVRDIQYF. The CDR3, as DNA: TGTGCCAGCAGCTACGACAGGGTTAGGGACATTCAGTACTTC.

This chain uses TRBV2 with TRBJ2-7, with 9 bases matching TRBD1. With V trimmed by 10 bases and J by 5 bases, 9 bases remained unmatched. This CDR3 comprises 13 residues. Germline V gene lookup returns CDR1 SNHLY and CDR2 FYNNEI. DNA for the CDR3: TGTGCCACGCAGTACAGGGGGCAGAACGAGCAGTACGTC. As protein: CATQYRGQNEQYV.

This rearrangement joins TRBV7-2 to TRBJ1-4; tentative D call: TRBD1 (5 bases). The CDR3 contains 15 residues. Trimming pared 1 base from V and 8 bases from J, leaving 14 bases between. The germline V gene encodes CDR1 SGHTA and CDR2 FQGNSA. CDR3 coding DNA: TGTGCCAGCAGCTTAGTATACGGGGGAGGGGAAAAACTGTTTTTT. Amino acid sequence: CASSLVYGGGEKLFF.

This chain joins TRBV27 and TRBJ1-2; D perhaps matches TRBD1 (5 bases). Germline assignment: CDR1 MNHEY and CDR2 SMNVEV (reference sequence). Trimming stripped 0 bases from V and 8 bases from J, with 10 bases between. The CDR3 has 13 residues. The CDR3 nucleotides read TGTGCCAGCAGTTTATCAGGGGTGGGGGGCTACACCTTC. It encodes CASSLSGVGGYTF.

J is TRBJ2-6 and V is TRBV27; TRBD1 matches 8 bases. CDR1 and CDR2 (germline): MNHEY, SMNVEV (reference sequence). V lost 4 bases to trimming and J lost 2 bases; unmatched junction nucleotides: 7. The CDR3 has 17 residues. The CDR3 region has the DNA TGTGCCAGCAGTTCAGGACAGGGAGTTCCTGGGGCCAACGTCCTGACTTTC. This sequence encodes CASSSGQGVPGANVLTF.

The chain uses TRBV6-5 and TRBJ1-2; D possibly corresponds to TRBD1 (5 bases). Deletions cut 11 bases from V and 6 bases from J, with 16 bases between. The CDR3 totals 12 residues. Germline V gene data show CDR1 as MNHEY and CDR2 as SVGAGI. The CDR3, as DNA: TGTGCCTGTCGATCGACAGACGATGGCTACACCTTC. Translating it yields CACRSTDDGYTF.

In this sample, this clone turned up once. One junction end does not reproduce the germline sequence, and a read error may be involved. The chain recombines TRBV15 with TRBJ2-3, with D possibly TRBD1 on 5 matching bases. The CDR3 sequence is 15 residues long. CDR1 LNHNV and CDR2 YYDKDF come from the germline V gene (reference sequence). Here the CDR3 reads CATSRDWQGTDTQYF. CDR3 bases: TGTGCCACCAGCAGAGATTGGCAGGGCACGGATACGCAGTATTTT.

This chain joins TRBV28 and TRBJ1-1; D gene unclear. Germline V gives CDR1 MDHEN, CDR2 SYDVKM. The CDR3 is 16 amino acids. V was cut by 10 bases and J by 5 bases, with 26 bases left in between. The CDR3 DNA is TGTGCCACCTCGATGATTCCACGCACGGCGCTAACTGAAGCTTTCTTT. Its protein is CATSMIPRTALTEAFF.

This sequence joins TRBV9 and TRBJ1-3; the D gene is possibly TRBD1 (5 bases). Germline V CDR1 and CDR2: SGDLS, YYNGEE. V lost 6 bases and J 0 bases, leaving 13 bases between the germline ends. The CDR3 length is 15 residues. Here the CDR3 reads CASNQGPISGNTIYF. CDR3 nucleotide sequence: TGTGCCAGCAACCAGGGCCCGATCTCTGGAAACACCATATATTTT.

This clone was seen a single time. V gene TRBV30 combines with J gene TRBJ1-1, with D possibly TRBD1 on 6 matching bases. This CDR3 is built from 20 residues. Looked up from germline, CDR1 is GTSNPN and CDR2 is SVGIG (reference sequence). V lost 3 bases, J lost 1 base, and 30 bases lay in between. The CDR3 DNA is TGTGCCTGGAGGTCAGAACACTTTAAAACCACCGGGACACCGAACACTGAAGCTTTCTTT. It specifies CAWRSEHFKTTGTPNTEAFF.

CDR3 nucleotides: TGTGCCACCAGCAGAGATGGTACGGAGACCCAGTACTTC. As protein: CATSRDGTETQYF. The chain employs TRBV15 and TRBJ2-5; D gene uncertain. There are 13 residues in the CDR3. Germline CDR1 reads LNHNV; CDR2 reads YYDKDF (reference sequence). The ends were cut back, 0 bases at V and 5 bases at J, with 7 bases in the middle.

The chain links TRBV11-2 to TRBJ2-7; D is perhaps TRBD2 (7 bases). Trimming shortened V by 4 bases and J by 3 bases, and 19 bases separated the two germline ends. The germline gives CDR1 SGHAT, CDR2 FQNNGV. The CDR3 is 16 amino acids. The CDR3 DNA follows: TGTGCCAGCAGCTCGCCTCTTGGGGGCGGGGGCTACGAGCAGTACGTC. Its translation is CASSSPLGGGGYEQYV.

V is TRBV5-8 and J is TRBJ1-4; 7 bases agree with TRBD1. V lost 3 bases, J lost 6 bases, and 14 bases stayed unmatched. CDR3 length: 17 residues. Looked up from germline, CDR1 is SGHTS and CDR2 is YDEGEE. The CDR3 loop reads CASSWRGDSALDEKLFF. CDR3 nucleotide sequence: TGTGCCAGCAGCTGGAGGGGGGACAGTGCCTTGGATGAAAAACTGTTTTTT.

The chain joins TRBV21-1 to TRBJ2-7. TRBV21-1 is a pseudogene segment. This CDR3 has 13 amino acids. DNA for the CDR3: TGTGCCAGCAGCTCTCAGCCGTCCTACGAGCAGTACGTC. It translates to CASSSQPSYEQYV.

This chain connects TRBV18 to TRBJ2-1, with 10 bases fitting TRBD2. The CDR3 loop spans 15 amino acids. Germline CDR1 reads KGHSH; CDR2 reads LQKENI. After removal of 6 bases from V and 2 bases from J, the junction contained 4 bases not matched to a gene. The CDR3 DNA reads as TGTGCCAGCTCCCTAGCGGGGGCCACCTACAATGAGCAGTTCTTC. It is translated as CASSLAGATYNEQFF.

This rearrangement joins TRBV6-5 to TRBJ2-1; weak D call: TRBD1 (5 bases). Germline V gene sequence: CDR1 MNHEY, CDR2 SVGAGI. V was clipped by 0 bases and J by 8 bases, with 11 bases between them. The CDR3 has 14 residues. The DNA of the CDR3 is TGTGCCAGCAGTTACTCGCTTTTGGGGCATGAGCAGTTCTTC. Its translation: CASSYSLLGHEQFF.

This clone occurred once. The V call is TRBV5-1, the J call TRBJ2-7; TRBD2 might be the D (5 bases). This CDR3 has 14 residues. The V and J ends lost 4 bases and 5 bases respectively, with 16 bases between them. Per the germline V gene, CDR1 is SGHRS and CDR2 is YFSETQ. The chain's CDR3 is CASSPAPSGNEQYV. DNA for the CDR3: TGCGCCAGCAGCCCCGCCCCGTCGGGGAACGAGCAGTACGTC.